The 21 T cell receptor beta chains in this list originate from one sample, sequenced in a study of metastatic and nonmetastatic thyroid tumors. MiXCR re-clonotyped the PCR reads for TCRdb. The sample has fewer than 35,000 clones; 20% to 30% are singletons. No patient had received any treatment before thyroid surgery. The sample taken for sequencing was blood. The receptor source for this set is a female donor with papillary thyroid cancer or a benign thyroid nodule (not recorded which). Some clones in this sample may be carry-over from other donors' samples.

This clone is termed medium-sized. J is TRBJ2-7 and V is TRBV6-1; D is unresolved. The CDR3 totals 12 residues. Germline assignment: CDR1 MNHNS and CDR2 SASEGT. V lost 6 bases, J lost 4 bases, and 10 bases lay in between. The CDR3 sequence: CASSPDPYEQYF. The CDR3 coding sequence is TGTGCCAGCAGCCCCGATCCGTACGAGCAGTACTTC.

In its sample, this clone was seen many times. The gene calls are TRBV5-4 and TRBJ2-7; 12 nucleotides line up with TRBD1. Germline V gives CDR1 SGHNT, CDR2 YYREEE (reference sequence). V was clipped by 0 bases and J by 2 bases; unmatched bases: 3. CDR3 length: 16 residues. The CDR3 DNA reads TGTGCCAGCAGCTTGGTCGGGACAGGGGGCACCTACGAGCAGTACTTC. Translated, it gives CASSLVGTGGTYEQYF.

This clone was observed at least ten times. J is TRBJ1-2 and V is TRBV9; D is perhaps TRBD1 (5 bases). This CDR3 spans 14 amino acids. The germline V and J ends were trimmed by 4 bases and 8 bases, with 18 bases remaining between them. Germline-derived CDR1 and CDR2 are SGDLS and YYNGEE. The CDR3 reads CASSSLGEGGGYTF. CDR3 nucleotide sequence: TGTGCCAGCAGCAGTTTAGGGGAAGGAGGCGGCTACACCTTC.

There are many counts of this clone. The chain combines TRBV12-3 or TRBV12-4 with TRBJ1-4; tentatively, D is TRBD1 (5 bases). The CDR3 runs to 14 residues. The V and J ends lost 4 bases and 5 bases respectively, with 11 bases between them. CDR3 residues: CASSSGTGNEKLFF. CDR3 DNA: TGTGCCAGCAGTTCCGGGACGGGGAATGAAAAACTGTTTTTT.

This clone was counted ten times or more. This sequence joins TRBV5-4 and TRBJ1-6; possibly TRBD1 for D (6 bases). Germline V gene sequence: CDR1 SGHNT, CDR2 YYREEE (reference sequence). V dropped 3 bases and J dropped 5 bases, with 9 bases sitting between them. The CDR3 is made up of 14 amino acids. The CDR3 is CASSSPGDNSPLHF. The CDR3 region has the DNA TGTGCCAGCAGCTCCCCAGGGGATAATTCACCCCTCCACTTT.

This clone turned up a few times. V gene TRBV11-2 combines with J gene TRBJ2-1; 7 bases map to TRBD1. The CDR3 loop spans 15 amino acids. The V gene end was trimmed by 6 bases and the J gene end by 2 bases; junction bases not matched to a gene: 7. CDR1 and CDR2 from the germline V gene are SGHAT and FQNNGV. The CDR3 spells CASSKDRDTYNEQFF. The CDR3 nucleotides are TGTGCCAGCAGTAAAGACAGGGACACCTACAATGAGCAGTTCTTC.

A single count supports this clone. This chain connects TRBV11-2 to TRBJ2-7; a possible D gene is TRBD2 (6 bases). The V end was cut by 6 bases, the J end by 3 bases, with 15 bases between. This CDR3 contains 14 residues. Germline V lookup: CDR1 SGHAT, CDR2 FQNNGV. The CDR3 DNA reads TGTGCCAGCAGTTTTAGCGGCAGCCGCTACGAGCAGTACTTC. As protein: CASSFSGSRYEQYF.

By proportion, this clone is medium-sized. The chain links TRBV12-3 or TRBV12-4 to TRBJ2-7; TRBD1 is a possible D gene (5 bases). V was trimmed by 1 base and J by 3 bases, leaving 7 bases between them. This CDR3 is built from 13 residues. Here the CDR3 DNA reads TGTGCCAGCAGTTTAGGGGGCGGCTACGAGCAGTACTTC. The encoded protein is CASSLGGGYEQYF.

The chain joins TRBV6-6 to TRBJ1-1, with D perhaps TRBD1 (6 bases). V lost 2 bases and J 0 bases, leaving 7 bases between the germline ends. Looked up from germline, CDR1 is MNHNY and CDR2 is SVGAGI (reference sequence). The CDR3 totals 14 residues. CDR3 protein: CASSYGTLNTEAFF. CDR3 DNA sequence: TGTGCCAGCAGTTACGGGACATTGAACACTGAAGCTTTCTTT.

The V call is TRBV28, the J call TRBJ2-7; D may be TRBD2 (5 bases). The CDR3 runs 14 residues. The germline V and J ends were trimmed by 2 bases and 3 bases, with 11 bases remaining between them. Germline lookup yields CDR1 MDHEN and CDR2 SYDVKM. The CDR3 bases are TGTGCCAGCAGTTTAATCGGGGAGTTCTACGAGCAGTACTTC. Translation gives CASSLIGEFYEQYF.

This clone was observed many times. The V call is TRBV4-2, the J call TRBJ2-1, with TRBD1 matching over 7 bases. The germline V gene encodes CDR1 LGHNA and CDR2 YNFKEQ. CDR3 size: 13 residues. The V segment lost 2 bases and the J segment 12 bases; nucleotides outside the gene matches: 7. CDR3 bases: TGTGCCAGCAGCCAAACAGGGGTCGACTGGCAGTTCTTC. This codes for CASSQTGVDWQFF.

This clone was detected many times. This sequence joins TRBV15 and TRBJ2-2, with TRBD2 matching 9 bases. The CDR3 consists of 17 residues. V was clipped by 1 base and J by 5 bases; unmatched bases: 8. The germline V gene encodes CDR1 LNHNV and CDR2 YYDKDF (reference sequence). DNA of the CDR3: TGTGCCACCAGCAGAGTGGGTAGCGGGAGTAATACCGGGGAGCTGTTTTTT. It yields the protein CATSRVGSGSNTGELFF.

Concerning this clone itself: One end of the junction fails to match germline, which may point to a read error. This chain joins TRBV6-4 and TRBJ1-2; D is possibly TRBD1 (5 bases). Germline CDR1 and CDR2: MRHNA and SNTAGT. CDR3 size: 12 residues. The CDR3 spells CARGGLLYGYTF. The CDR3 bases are TGTGCCAGGGGGGGACTGCTCTATGGCTACACGTTC.

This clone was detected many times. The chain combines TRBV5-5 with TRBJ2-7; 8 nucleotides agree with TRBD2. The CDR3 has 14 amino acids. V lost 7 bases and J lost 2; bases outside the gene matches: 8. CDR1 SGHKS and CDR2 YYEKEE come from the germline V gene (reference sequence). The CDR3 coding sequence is TGTGCCAGCGCCACGGACGGGGGGGCCTACGAGCAGTACTTC. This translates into CASATDGGAYEQYF. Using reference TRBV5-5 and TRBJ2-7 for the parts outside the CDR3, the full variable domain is DAGVTQSPTHLIKTRGQQVTLRCSPISGHKSVSWYQQVLGQGPQFIFQYYEKEERGRGNFPDRFSARQFPNYSSELNVNALLLGDSALYLCASATDGGAYEQYFGPGTRLTVT.

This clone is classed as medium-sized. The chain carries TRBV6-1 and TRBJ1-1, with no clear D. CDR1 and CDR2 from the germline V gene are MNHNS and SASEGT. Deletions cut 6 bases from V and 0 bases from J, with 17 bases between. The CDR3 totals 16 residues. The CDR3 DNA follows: TGTGCCAGCAGCACTACGGGTCTCCACTTGAACACTGAAGCTTTCTTT. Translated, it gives CASSTTGLHLNTEAFF.

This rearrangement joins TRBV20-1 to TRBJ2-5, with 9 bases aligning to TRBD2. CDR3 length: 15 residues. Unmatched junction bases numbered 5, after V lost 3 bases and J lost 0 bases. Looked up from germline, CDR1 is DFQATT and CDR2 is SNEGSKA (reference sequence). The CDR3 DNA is TGCAGTGCTAGTGGGCGGGGGGGTTACCAAGAGACCCAGTACTTC. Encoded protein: CSASGRGGYQETQYF.

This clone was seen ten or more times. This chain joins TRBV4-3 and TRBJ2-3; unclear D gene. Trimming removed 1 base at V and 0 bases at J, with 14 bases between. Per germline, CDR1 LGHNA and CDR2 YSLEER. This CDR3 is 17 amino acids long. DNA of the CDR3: TGCGCCAGCAGCCAAGGCTCAAGGGCTTATAGCACAGATACGCAGTATTTT. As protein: CASSQGSRAYSTDTQYF.

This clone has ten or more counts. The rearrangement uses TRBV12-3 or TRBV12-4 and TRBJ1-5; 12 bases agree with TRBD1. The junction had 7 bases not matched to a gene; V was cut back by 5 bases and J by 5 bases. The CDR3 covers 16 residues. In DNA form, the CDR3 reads TGTGCCAGCAGTCCTTCCGGGACAGGGGGCGATCAGCCCCAGCATTTT. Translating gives CASSPSGTGGDQPQHF.

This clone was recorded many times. The CDR3 region has the DNA TGCAGTGCTAGGGACATCACTGGAAACACCATATATTTT. It specifies CSARDITGNTIYF. The rearrangement links TRBV20-1 to TRBJ1-3; perhaps TRBD1 as D (5 bases). V lost 3 bases, J lost 2 bases, and 8 bases lay in between. Germline-derived CDR1 and CDR2 are DFQATT and SNEGSKA (reference sequence). CDR3 length equals 13 residues.

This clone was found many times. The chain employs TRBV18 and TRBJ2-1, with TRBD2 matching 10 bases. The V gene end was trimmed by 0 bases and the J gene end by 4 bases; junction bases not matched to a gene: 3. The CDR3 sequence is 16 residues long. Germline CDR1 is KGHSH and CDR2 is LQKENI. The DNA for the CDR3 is TGTGCCAGCTCACCACCCGGGACTAGCGCTTACAATGAGCAGTTCTTC. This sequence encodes CASSPPGTSAYNEQFF. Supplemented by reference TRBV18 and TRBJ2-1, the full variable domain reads NAGVMQNPRHLVRRRGQEARLRCSPMKGHSHVYWYRQLPEEGLKFMVYLQKENIIDESGMPKERFSAEFPKEGPSILRIQQVVRGDSAAYFCASSPPGTSAYNEQFFGPGTRLTVL.

CDR3 coding DNA: TGTGCCAGCAGCGGGGACGGTTTCCGGGACACAATTGGCTACACCTTC. It codes for CASSGDGFRDTIGYTF. This chain uses TRBV5-5 with TRBJ1-2; TRBD1 is a possible D gene (6 bases). CDR1 SGHKS and CDR2 YYEKEE come from the germline V gene (reference sequence). Deletions cut 4 bases from V and 7 bases from J, with 23 bases between. The CDR3 loop spans 16 amino acids.